The rows below give T cell receptor beta chains drawn from one sample of a study of blood T cells in healthy people across ages. TCRdb independently ran MiXCR on the 5' RACE reads; one entry per CDR3 protein. This sample yields around 1,000,000 distinct CDR3 sequences, of which 25% are seen a single time; around 0.75% belongs to the top ten. This same sample was also part of a study on T cells of mothers and their children.

The sequencing sample was made of blood. Receptor source: a girl aged 2 to 9 in good health. CDR3s include the opening cysteine and the closing phenylalanine or tryptophan. A D gene is named only where the DNA matches it firmly. Not every row has a clone size; where given, it reads once, few, many or a size class.

d_gene | abundance | len | j_gene | v_gene | CDR3aa | CDR3nt
TRBD1 | few | 14 | TRBJ2-7 | TRBV20-1 | CSPTGDRGMNEQYF | TGCAGTCCCACTGGGGACAGGGGGATGAACGAGCAGTACTTC
- | - | 14 | TRBJ1-1 | TRBV11-2 | CASSLGGGYPEAFF | TGTGCCAGCAGCTTAGGGGGGGGGTACCCTGAAGCTTTCTTT
TRBD2 | - | 18 | TRBJ2-3 | TRBV20-1 | CSASRLAGGRVNRDTQYF | TGCAGTGCTAGTCGGCTAGCGGGAGGGCGAGTCAATCGCGATACGCAGTATTTT
- | few | 12 | TRBJ2-1 | TRBV7-9 | CASSLETRLLFF | TGTGCCAGCAGCTTAGAGACTCGACTCCTGTTCTTC
- | few | 14 | TRBJ1-4 | TRBV15 | CAAGAGPLGEKLFF | TGTGCCGCTGGTGCAGGGCCCTTAGGGGAAAAACTGTTTTTT
TRBD2 | - | 15 | TRBJ2-4 | TRBV20-1 | CSATGTSGIYNIQYF | TGCAGTGCTACCGGGACTAGCGGGATCTATAACATTCAGTACTTC
- | many | 15 | TRBJ2-7 | TRBV9 | CASSPRPSRGDEQYF | TGTGCCAGCAGCCCACGCCCCTCCAGGGGCGACGAGCAGTACTTC
- | - | 12 | TRBJ2-1 | TRBV20-1 | CSAVAGNNEQFF | TGCAGTGCCGTCGCGGGGAACAATGAGCAGTTCTTC
- | few | 13 | TRBJ1-3 | TRBV7-8 | CASSTGSGNTIYF | TGTGCCAGCAGCACAGGTTCTGGAAACACCATATATTTT
- | - | 15 | TRBJ2-1 | TRBV20-1 | CSAPGLPLGYNEQFF | TGCAGTGCCCCGGGACTTCCCCTCGGGTACAATGAGCAGTTCTTC
- | - | 15 | TRBJ2-4 | TRBV7-2 | CASSLVGLGGGIQYF | TGTGCCAGCAGCTTAGTAGGCTTGGGGGGAGGCATTCAGTACTTC
TRBD2 | few | 16 | TRBJ2-1 | TRBV20-1 | CSARETSGRDENEQFF | TGCAGTGCTAGAGAGACGAGCGGGAGGGACGAGAATGAGCAGTTCTTC
TRBD1 | few | 15 | TRBJ2-1 | TRBV7-9 | CASSWRRTGVNEQFF | TGTGCCAGCAGCTGGCGAAGGACAGGGGTAAATGAGCAGTTCTTC
- | - | 14 | TRBJ1-1 | TRBV21-1 | CASSRQGVGTEAFF | TGTGCCAGCAGCAGACAGGGGGTTGGGACTGAAGCTTTCTTT
- | - | 14 | TRBJ2-7 | TRBV27 | CASSFESTSYEQYF | TGTGCCAGCAGTTTCGAGAGTACCTCCTACGAGCAGTACTTC
- | - | 13 | TRBJ2-1 | TRBV29-1 | CSVRLSPSNEQFF | TGCAGCGTGCGACTTTCCCCTTCGAATGAGCAGTTCTTC
- | few | 16 | TRBJ2-1 | TRBV5-1 | CASSLANGGLYNEQFF | TGCGCCAGCAGCTTGGCCAATGGGGGGCTCTACAATGAGCAGTTCTTC
TRBD2 | - | 14 | TRBJ2-7 | TRBV12-3/TRBV12-4 | CASSLTSGRGEQYF | TGTGCCAGCAGTTTGACTAGCGGGAGAGGCGAGCAGTACTTC
- | few | 17 | TRBJ2-5 | TRBV4-1 | CASSQDRLEGEVETQYF | TGCGCCAGCAGCCAAGATCGATTGGAGGGAGAGGTGGAGACCCAGTACTTC
- | - | 13 | TRBJ2-7 | TRBV6-1 | CAGSQTGGYEQYF | TGTGCCGGTTCTCAGACAGGTGGATACGAGCAGTACTTC
TRBD1 | many | 13 | TRBJ1-2 | TRBV12-3/TRBV12-4 | CASTDTGGYGYTF | TGTGCCAGCACTGATACAGGGGGCTATGGCTACACCTTC
- | - | 18 | TRBJ2-7 | TRBV11-2 | CASSLVGHPSSSPYEQYF | TGTGCCAGCAGCTTAGTAGGACATCCATCTAGTTCCCCCTACGAGCAGTACTTC
- | - | 16 | TRBJ2-5 | TRBV15 | CATSKEDRALGETQYF | TGTGCCACCAGCAAAGAAGACCGGGCCCTCGGGGAGACCCAGTACTTC
- | - | 13 | TRBJ2-3 | TRBV7-2 | CASSWMTTDTQYF | TGTGCCAGCAGCTGGATGACCACAGATACGCAGTATTTT
TRBD2 | few | 16 | TRBJ2-3 | TRBV11-2 | CASSGGLAELTDTQYF | TGTGCCAGCAGCGGGGGACTAGCGGAACTAACAGATACGCAGTATTTT
- | few | 16 | TRBJ2-5 | TRBV5-1 | CASSFRLQSSQATQYF | TGCGCCAGCAGCTTTCGCCTACAGTCCTCCCAGGCGACCCAGTACTTC
- | - | 18 | TRBJ1-4 | TRBV4-1 | CASSQPPRRGPTNERLFF | TGCGCCAGCAGCCAACCCCCGAGGAGGGGACCGACTAATGAAAGACTGTTTTTT
TRBD1 | - | 12 | TRBJ2-7 | TRBV6-5 | CASWGQGYEQYF | TGTGCCAGCTGGGGACAGGGGTACGAGCAGTACTTC
TRBD1 | few | 14 | TRBJ1-1 | TRBV29-1 | CSVELRTGNTEAFF | TGCAGCGTGGAACTTCGGACAGGGAACACTGAAGCTTTCTTT
- | few | 13 | TRBJ1-2 | TRBV5-1 | CASRVRDDYGYTF | TGCGCCAGCAGGGTCAGGGACGACTATGGCTACACCTTC
- | many | 16 | TRBJ2-7 | TRBV4-1 | CASSQEGTLSSYEQYF | TGCGCCAGCAGCCAAGAAGGGACATTAAGCTCCTACGAGCAGTACTTC